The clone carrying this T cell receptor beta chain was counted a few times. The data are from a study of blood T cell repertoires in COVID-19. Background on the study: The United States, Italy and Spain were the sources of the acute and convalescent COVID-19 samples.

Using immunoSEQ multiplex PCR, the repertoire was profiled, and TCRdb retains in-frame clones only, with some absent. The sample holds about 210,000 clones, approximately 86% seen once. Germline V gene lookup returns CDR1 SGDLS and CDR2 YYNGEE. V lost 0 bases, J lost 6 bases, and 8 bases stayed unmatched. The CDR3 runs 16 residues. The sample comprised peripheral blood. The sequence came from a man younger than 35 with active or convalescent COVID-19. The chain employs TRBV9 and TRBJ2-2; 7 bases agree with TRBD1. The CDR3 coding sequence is TGTGCCAGCAGCGTAGCTTTAGGGGGCGCCGCCGGGGAGCTGTTTTTT. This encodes CASSVALGGAAGELFF.